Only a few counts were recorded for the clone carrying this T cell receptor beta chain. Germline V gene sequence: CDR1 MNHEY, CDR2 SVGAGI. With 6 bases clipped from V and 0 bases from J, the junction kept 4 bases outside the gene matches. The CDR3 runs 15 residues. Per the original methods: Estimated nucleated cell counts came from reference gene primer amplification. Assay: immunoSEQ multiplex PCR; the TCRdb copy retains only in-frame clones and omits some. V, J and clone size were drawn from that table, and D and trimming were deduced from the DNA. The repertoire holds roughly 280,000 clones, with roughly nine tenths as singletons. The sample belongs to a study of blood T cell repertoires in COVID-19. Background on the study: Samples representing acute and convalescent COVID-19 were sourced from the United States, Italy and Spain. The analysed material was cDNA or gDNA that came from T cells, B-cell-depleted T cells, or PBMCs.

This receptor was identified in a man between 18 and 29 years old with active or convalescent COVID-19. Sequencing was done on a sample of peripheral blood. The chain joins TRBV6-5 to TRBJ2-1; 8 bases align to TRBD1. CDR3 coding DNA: TGTGCCAGCAGACCCGGACAGGGCTCCTACAATGAGCAGTTCTTC. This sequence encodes CASRPGQGSYNEQFF.